This T cell receptor (beta chain) originates from a study of shared clonotypes between healthy human individuals. The CDR3 is 16 amino acids. Per the germline V gene, CDR1 is LNHDA and CDR2 is SQIVND (reference sequence). The V gene lost 6 bases and the J gene lost 5 bases, with 22 bases spanning the gap. General observations from the study: Estimated richness values were generally larger in naive subsets than in memory subsets.

Some clones are missing from TCRdb's copy, which holds only in-frame ones; the method was immunoSEQ multiplex PCR. The sample holds 550,000 to 800,000 clones, approximately 79% seen once. This clone was counted once. What it binds is unknown. The receptor's source is a woman in her 30s in good health. The chain links TRBV19 to TRBJ1-2, with D perhaps matching TRBD1 (5 bases). Sample: memory CD4+ T cells sorted from blood. Stated subset: CD45RA-negative fraction. The CDR3 nucleotides read TGTGCCAGTAGCCGGGACTCGACCCAATTACAGTATGGCTACACCTTC. It translates to CASSRDSTQLQYGYTF.